The 5 T cell receptor beta chains given below trace back to one sample, sequenced in a study of blood T cell repertoires in COVID-19. Here immunoSEQ multiplex PCR was the method, and the copy in TCRdb shows in-frame clones only, minus some. The sample lists roughly 260,000 clones; approximately 83% were seen once. Material: PBMCs or T cells enriched from blood (not recorded which). These TCRs come from a woman between 45 and 65 years old who had recovered from COVID-19.

The genes are TRBV20-1 and TRBJ2-5; D unclear. Germline assignment: CDR1 DFQATT and CDR2 SNEGSKA (reference sequence). The V gene lost 6 bases and the J gene lost 1 base, with 3 bases spanning the gap. This CDR3 comprises 10 residues. CDR3 in amino acids: CSALQETQYF. For the CDR3, the DNA is TGCAGTGCCCTCCAAGAGACCCAGTACTTC.

The gene calls are TRBV18 and TRBJ1-1, with D maybe TRBD1 (6 bases). Deletions cut 5 bases from V and 5 bases from J, with 12 bases between. The CDR3 is 13 residues long. Per the germline V gene, CDR1 is KGHSH and CDR2 is LQKENI. This CDR3 is CASSKQGTTEAFF. The CDR3 DNA follows: TGTGCCAGCTCAAAACAGGGTACTACTGAAGCTTTCTTT.

The J gene is TRBJ1-2, the V gene TRBV3-1 (or the pseudogene TRBV3-2); no firm D call. The V gene's germline CDR1 is LGHDT and CDR2 YNNKEL (reference sequence). V lost 2 bases, J lost 7 bases, and 17 bases lay in between. The CDR3 is made up of 15 amino acids. The CDR3 nucleotides are TGTGCCAGCAGCCAAACGATTACCAAAGGAGTTGGCTACACCTTC. Translation: CASSQTITKGVGYTF.

V is TRBV28 and J is TRBJ1-3; D ambiguous. V lost 6 bases and J 0 bases, leaving 9 bases between the germline ends. There are 14 residues in the CDR3. Germline CDR1 MDHEN, CDR2 SYDVKM. The CDR3 nucleotides are TGTGCCAGCAGCTTACAGTTCTCTGGAAACACCATATATTTT. As protein: CASSLQFSGNTIYF. Using reference TRBV28 and TRBJ1-3 for the parts outside the CDR3, the full variable domain is DVKVTQSSRYLVKRTGEKVFLECVQDMDHENMFWYRQDPGLGLRLIYFSYDVKMKEKGDIPEGYSVSREKKERFSLILESASTNQTSMYLCASSLQFSGNTIYFGEGSWLTVV.

The chain employs TRBV5-1 and TRBJ1-2; 10 bases fit TRBD1. The CDR3 loop spans 17 amino acids. In germline, CDR1 is SGHRS, CDR2 YFSETQ. V dropped 0 bases and J dropped 1; count of bases not matched to a gene: 6. The CDR3 DNA is TGCGCCAGCAGCTTGGGTGTGACAGGGGGCAATAACTATGGCTACACCTTC. Protein sequence: CASSLGVTGGNNYGYTF.